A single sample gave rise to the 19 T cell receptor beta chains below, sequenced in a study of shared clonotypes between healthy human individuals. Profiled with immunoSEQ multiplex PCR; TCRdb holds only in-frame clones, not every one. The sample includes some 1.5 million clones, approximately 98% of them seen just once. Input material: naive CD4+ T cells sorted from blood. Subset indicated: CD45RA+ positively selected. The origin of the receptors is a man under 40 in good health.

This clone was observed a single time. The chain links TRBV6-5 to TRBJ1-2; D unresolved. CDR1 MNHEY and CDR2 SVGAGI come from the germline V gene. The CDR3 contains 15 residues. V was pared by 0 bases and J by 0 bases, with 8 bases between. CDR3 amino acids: CASSYSLSPNYGYTF. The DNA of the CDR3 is TGTGCCAGCAGTTACTCGTTATCCCCTAACTATGGCTACACCTTC.

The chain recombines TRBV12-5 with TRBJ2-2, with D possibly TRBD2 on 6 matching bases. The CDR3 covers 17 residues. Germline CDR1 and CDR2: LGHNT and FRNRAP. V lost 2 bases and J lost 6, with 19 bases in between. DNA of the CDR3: TGTGCTAGTGGTTTGATCATGGGGGGAGTATCGTCCGGGGAGCTGTTTTTT. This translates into CASGLIMGGVSSGELFF.

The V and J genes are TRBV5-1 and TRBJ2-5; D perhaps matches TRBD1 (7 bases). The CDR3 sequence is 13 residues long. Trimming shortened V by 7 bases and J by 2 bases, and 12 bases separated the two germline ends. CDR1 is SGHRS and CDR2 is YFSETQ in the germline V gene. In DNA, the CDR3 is TGCGCCAGCGCGGGACAGTTACAAGAGACCCAGTACTTC. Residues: CASAGQLQETQYF.

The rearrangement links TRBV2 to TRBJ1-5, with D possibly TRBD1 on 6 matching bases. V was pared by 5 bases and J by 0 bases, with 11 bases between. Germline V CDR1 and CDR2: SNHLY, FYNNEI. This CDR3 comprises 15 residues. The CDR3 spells CASSKDSYSNQPQHF. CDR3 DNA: TGTGCCAGCAGTAAGGACAGCTATAGCAATCAGCCCCAGCATTTT.

DNA of the CDR3: TGCAGCGCCCAGACTACCTACGAGCAGTACTTC. This codes for CSAQTTYEQYF. The V call is TRBV29-1, the J call TRBJ2-7; D might be TRBD2 (5 bases). The V end was cut by 7 bases, the J end by 2 bases, with 9 bases between. Germline values: CDR1 SQVTM, CDR2 ANQGSEA. The CDR3 covers 11 residues.

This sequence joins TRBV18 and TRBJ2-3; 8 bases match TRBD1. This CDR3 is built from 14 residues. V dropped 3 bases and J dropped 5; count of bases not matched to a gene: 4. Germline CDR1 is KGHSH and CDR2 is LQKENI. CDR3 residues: CASSPTGEVDTQYF. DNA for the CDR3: TGTGCCAGCTCACCGACAGGGGAGGTAGATACGCAGTATTTT.

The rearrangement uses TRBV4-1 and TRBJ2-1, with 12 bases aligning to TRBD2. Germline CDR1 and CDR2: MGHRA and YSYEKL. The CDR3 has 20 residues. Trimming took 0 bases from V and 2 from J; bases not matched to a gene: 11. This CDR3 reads CASSQEMASGRARPYNEQFF. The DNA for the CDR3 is TGCGCCAGCAGCCAAGAGATGGCTAGCGGGAGGGCCCGACCCTACAATGAGCAGTTCTTC.

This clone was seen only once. The CDR3 DNA reads TGTGCCAGCAGCTTAGATACCTACGAGCAGTACTTC. This translates into CASSLDTYEQYF. The chain recombines TRBV11-3 with TRBJ2-7; D not resolved. This CDR3 region has 12 residues. V was cut by 0 bases and J by 2 bases, with 2 bases left in between. Germline CDR1 is SGHNT and CDR2 is YENEEA.

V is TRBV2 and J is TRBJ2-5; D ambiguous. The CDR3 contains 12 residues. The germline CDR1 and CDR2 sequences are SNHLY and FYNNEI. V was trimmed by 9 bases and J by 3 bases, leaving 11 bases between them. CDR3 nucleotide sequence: TGTGCCAGGTCGCGTGGAAAAGAGACCCAGTACTTC. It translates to CARSRGKETQYF.

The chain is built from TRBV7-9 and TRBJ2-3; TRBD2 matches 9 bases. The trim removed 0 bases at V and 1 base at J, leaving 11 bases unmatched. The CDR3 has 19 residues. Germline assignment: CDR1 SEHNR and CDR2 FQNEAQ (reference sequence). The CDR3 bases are TGTGCCAGCAGCTTAGCGTCGATAGCGGGAGTACGGCGCACAGATACGCAGTATTTT. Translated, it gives CASSLASIAGVRRTDTQYF.

CDR3 residues: CASSLKTSGRQADTQYF. The CDR3 region has the DNA TGTGCCAGCAGTTTAAAGACTAGCGGGAGGCAGGCAGATACGCAGTATTTT. This rearrangement joins TRBV27 to TRBJ2-3; 13 bases align to TRBD2. V shed 2 bases, J shed 4 bases, and the junction held 6 bases outside the gene matches. This CDR3 region has 17 residues. The germline CDR1 and CDR2 sequences are MNHEY and SMNVEV (reference sequence).

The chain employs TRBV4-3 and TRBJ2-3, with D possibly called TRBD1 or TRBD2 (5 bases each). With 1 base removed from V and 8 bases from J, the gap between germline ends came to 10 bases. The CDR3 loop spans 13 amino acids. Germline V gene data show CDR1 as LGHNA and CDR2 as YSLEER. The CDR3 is CASSQGGEATQYF. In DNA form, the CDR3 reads TGCGCCAGCAGCCAAGGAGGGGAAGCTACGCAGTATTTT.

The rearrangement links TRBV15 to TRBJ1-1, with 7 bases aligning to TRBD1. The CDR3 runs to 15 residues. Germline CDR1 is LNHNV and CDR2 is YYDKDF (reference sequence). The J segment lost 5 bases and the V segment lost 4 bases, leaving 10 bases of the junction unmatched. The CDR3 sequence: CATSMTGPLRTEAFF. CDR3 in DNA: TGTGCCACCAGCATGACAGGGCCCTTGAGAACTGAAGCTTTCTTT. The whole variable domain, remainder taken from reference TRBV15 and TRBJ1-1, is DAMVIQNPRYQVTQFGKPVTLSCSQTLNHNVMYWYQQKSSQAPKLLFHYYDKDFNNEADTPDNFQSRRPNTSFCFLDIRSPGLGDTAMYLCATSMTGPLRTEAFFGQGTRLTVV.

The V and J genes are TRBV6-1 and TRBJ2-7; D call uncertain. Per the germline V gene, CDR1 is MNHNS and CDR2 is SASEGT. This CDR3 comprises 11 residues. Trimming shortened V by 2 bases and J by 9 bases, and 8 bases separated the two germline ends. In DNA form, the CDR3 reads TGTGCCAGCAGTGAATCTACGGTGCAGTACTTC. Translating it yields CASSESTVQYF.

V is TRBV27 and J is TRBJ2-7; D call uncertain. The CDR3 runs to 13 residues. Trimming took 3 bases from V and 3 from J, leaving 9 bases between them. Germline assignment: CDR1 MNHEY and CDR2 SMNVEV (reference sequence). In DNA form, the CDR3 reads TGTGCCAGCAGTTTTCTGGGCGACTACGAGCAGTACTTC. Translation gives CASSFLGDYEQYF.

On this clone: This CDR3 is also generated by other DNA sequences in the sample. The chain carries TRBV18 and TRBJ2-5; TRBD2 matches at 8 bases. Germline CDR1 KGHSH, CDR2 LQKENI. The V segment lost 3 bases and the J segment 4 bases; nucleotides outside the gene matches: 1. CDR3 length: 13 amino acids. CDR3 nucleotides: TGTGCCAGCTCACCTCTAGCGGGAGAGACCCAGTACTTC. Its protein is CASSPLAGETQYF. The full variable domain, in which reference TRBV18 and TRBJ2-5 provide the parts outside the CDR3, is NAGVMQNPRHLVRRRGQEARLRCSPMKGHSHVYWYRQLPEEGLKFMVYLQKENIIDESGMPKERFSAEFPKEGPSILRIQQVVRGDSAAYFCASSPLAGETQYFGPGTRLLVL.

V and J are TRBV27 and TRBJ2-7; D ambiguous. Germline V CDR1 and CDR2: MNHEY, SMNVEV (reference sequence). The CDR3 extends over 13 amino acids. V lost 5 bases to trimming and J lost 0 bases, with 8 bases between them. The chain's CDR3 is CASSLHSSYEQYF. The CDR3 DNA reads TGTGCCAGCAGTCTCCACTCCTCCTACGAGCAGTACTTC.

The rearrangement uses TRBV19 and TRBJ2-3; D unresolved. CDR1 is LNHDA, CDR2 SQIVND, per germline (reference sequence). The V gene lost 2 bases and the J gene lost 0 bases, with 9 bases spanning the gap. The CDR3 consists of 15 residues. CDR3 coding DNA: TGTGCCAGTAGTATAACACCCACTAGCACAGATACGCAGTATTTT. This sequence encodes CASSITPTSTDTQYF. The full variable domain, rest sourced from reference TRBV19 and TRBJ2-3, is DGGITQSPKYLFRKEGQNVTLSCEQNLNHDAMYWYRQDPGQGLRLIYYSQIVNDFQKGDIAEGYSVSREKKESFPLTVTSAQKNPTAFYLCASSITPTSTDTQYFGPGTRLTVL.

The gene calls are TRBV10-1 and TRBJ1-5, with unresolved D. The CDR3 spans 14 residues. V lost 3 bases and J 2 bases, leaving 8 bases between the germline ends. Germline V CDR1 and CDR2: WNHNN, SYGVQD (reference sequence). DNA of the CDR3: TGCGCCAGCAGTGAACTCGGGGGCAATCAGCCCCAGCATTTT. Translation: CASSELGGNQPQHF.